The T cell receptor (beta chain) under discussion was sequenced for a study of molecular identifiers for immune sequencing clone quantification. This clonotype was counted ten times or more. TCRdb reprocessed the PCR reads with MiXCR, giving one entry per CDR3 protein. This table holds about 300,000 distinct CDR3 sequences, around 21% found once. The length of the CDR3 is 12 residues. Germline assignment: CDR1 SEHNR and CDR2 FQNEAQ (reference sequence). Trimming left V 5 bases short and J 2 bases short, with 7 bases between. V and J are TRBV7-9 and TRBJ2-7, with no clear D. Sample: naive CD8+ T cells from blood, with Jurkat cell RNA spiked in. Subset specified: FACS-sorted CD8+CD4-CCR7+CD45RA+ naive T cells. This TCR derives from a human donor in good health. Some libraries in this study had Jurkat cell RNA spiked in. The DNA of the CDR3 is TGTGCCAGCAGCCCAATAACCTACGAGCAGTACTTC. This encodes CASSPITYEQYF.